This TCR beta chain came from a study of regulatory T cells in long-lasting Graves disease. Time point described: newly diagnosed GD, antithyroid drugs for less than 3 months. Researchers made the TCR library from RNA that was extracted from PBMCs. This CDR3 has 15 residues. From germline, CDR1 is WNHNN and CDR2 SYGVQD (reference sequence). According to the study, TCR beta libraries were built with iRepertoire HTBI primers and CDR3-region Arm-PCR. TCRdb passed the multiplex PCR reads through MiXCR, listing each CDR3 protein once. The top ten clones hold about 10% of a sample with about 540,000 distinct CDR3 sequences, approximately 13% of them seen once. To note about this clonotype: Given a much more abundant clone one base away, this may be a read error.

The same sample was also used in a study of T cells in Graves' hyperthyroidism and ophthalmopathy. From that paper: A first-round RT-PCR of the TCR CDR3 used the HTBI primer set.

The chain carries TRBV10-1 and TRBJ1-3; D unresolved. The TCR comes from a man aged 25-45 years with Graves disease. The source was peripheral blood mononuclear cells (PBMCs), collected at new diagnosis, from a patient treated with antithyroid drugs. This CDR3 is CASSDGVRNGSTIYF. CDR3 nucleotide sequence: TGCGCCAGCAGTGATGGAGTAAGGAACGGAAGCACCATATATTTT.